Below are 9 T cell receptor beta chains sequenced from a single sample in a study of PD-1 blockade in classical Hodgkin lymphoma. Time point denoted: cycle 4 day 1 (C4D1), after less than 7 weeks of nivolumab. Following autologous stem cell transplantation, relapse occurred in every patient, and exposure to brentuximab vedotin varied. The repertoire was sequenced with immunoSEQ multiplex PCR; TCRdb's copy has only in-frame clones and lacks some. The table includes 45,000 to 60,000 clones, over 70% detected once. The specimen comprised peripheral blood mononuclear cells (PBMCs), sampled before the fourth cycle of nivolumab. The receptors come from a human donor with classical Hodgkin lymphoma.

The chain couples TRBV6-4 to TRBJ2-2; D remains ambiguous. The germline V gene has CDR1 MRHNA and CDR2 SNTAGT. This CDR3 contains 14 residues. With 4 bases removed from V and 2 bases from J, the gap between germline ends came to 8 bases. CDR3 nucleotides: TGTGCCAGCAGTGTGGACCGAAACACCGGGGAGCTGTTTTTT. Its translation is CASSVDRNTGELFF.

This chain connects TRBV5-4 to TRBJ1-1; D remains ambiguous. V was shortened by 3 bases and J by 0 bases, with 15 bases between the two germline ends. CDR1 and CDR2 from the germline V gene are SGHNT and YYREEE (reference sequence). The CDR3 spans 16 residues. The CDR3 sequence: CASSSDGALLNTEAFF. CDR3 DNA sequence: TGTGCCAGCAGCTCTGACGGTGCCCTTCTGAACACTGAAGCTTTCTTT.

The rearrangement joins TRBV10-3 to TRBJ2-1; tentatively, D is TRBD1 or TRBD2 (5 bases each). Deletions cut 2 bases from V and 7 bases from J, with 18 bases between. The CDR3 spans 16 residues. The germline V gene encodes CDR1 ENHRY and CDR2 SYGVKD. In DNA form, the CDR3 reads TGTGCCATCAGTGAGACCGGGACGGACGGTCGGAATGAGCAGTTCTTC. Residues: CAISETGTDGRNEQFF.

With respect to this clone: A junction boundary mismatches the germline segment, possibly from a read error. The sample carries other DNA sequences with the same CDR3. The chain employs TRBV5-1 and TRBJ2-7; TRBD2 matches at 8 bases. Germline CDR1 reads SGHRS; CDR2 reads YFSETQ. The CDR3 has 14 amino acids. The CDR3 nucleotides are TGCGCCAGCAGTTTGGCGGGGGGATCCTACGAGCAGTACTTC. Translating it yields CASSLAGGSYEQYF. Supplemented by reference TRBV5-1 and TRBJ2-7, the full variable domain reads KAGVTQTPRYLIKTRGQQVTLSCSPISGHRSVSWYQQTPGQGLQFLFEYFSETQRNKGNFPGRFSGRQFSNSRSEMNVSTLELGDSALYLCASSLAGGSYEQYFGPGTRLTVT.

This chain joins TRBV6-1 and TRBJ1-2; 7 bases agree with TRBD1. The CDR3 extends over 14 amino acids. Germline V gives CDR1 MNHNS, CDR2 SASEGT. Trimming cost V 4 bases and J 6 bases; bases outside gene matches: 8. The CDR3 loop is CASSAPGTEDGYTF. The CDR3 bases are TGTGCCAGCAGTGCCCCCGGGACAGAAGATGGCTACACCTTC.

V usage is TRBV27 and J usage is TRBJ1-2; 9 bases agree with TRBD1. The CDR3 length is 13 residues. Per the germline V gene, CDR1 is MNHEY and CDR2 is SMNVEV (reference sequence). The V and J ends lost 6 bases and 7 bases, in that order; junction bases with no gene match: 6. The CDR3 sequence is CASRSPTGGGYTF. The CDR3 DNA reads TGTGCCAGCAGATCCCCGACAGGGGGTGGCTACACCTTC.

The chain recombines TRBV30 with TRBJ1-2; D is ambiguous. This CDR3 contains 13 residues. CDR1 GTSNPN and CDR2 SVGIG come from the germline V gene (reference sequence). Trimming pared 4 bases from V and 5 bases from J, leaving 14 bases between. The chain's CDR3 is CAWNPGLGYGYTF. As DNA, the CDR3 is TGTGCCTGGAACCCGGGGTTGGGGTATGGCTACACCTTC.

The genes are TRBV5-6 and TRBJ2-1; TRBD2 matches 8 bases. The CDR3 extends over 17 amino acids. After removal of 0 bases from V and 3 bases from J, the junction contained 8 bases not matched to a gene. CDR1 and CDR2 (germline): SGHDT, YYEEEE. The CDR3 loop is CASSLGGAGVFYNEQFF. DNA of the CDR3: TGTGCCAGCAGCTTGGGAGGAGCGGGGGTATTCTACAATGAGCAGTTCTTC.

This clone has only one observation. The genes are TRBV6-5 and TRBJ1-2, with 7 bases aligning to TRBD1. J was trimmed by 1 base and V by 5 bases; bases with no gene match: 4. CDR3 size: 14 residues. Germline V gene data show CDR1 as MNHEY and CDR2 as SVGAGI. In DNA, the CDR3 is TGTGCCAGCAGTCTTCGGGACAGTAACTATGGCTACACCTTC. It encodes CASSLRDSNYGYTF.